This T cell receptor (beta chain) was captured in a study of CD8 T cells in ankylosing spondylitis (dated by TCRdb to about 2017). Broadly, across the study: The study set out to find disease-linked TCR variants by profiling T cell receptor beta repertoires in ankylosing spondylitis patients and healthy donors. The full study cohort comprised approximately 23 ankylosing spondylitis patients and around 100 healthy donors. Peripheral blood was sampled, and synovial fluid was additionally collected from ankylosing spondylitis patients.

This sample was sequenced with an Illumina HiSeq 2500. Quantitative 5'-RACE with molecular barcodes was the method used to prepare the TCR beta libraries. The paper's processing steps were these. To identify disease-linked TCR variants, a new computational method was used, one built on a probabilistic model of VDJ rearrangement. In TCRdb, the public reads were trimmed at Q25 with fastp and aligned with MiXCR, with productive beta chains retained. A single entry per CDR3 protein holds the most common genes and DNA from its merged rows. The V and J calls were determined by TCRdb, not by the authors. The table for this sample lists under 550,000 distinct CDR3 sequences; roughly a quarter of them were counted only once. Roughly 0.8% of the sample comes from the top ten. The germline V gene (reference sequence) provides CDR1 DFQATT and CDR2 SNEGSKA. From the cysteine up to the phenylalanine, the CDR3 has a length of 14 residues. CDR3 DNA only is kept here, 42 bases in frame from base 1. Here V drops 5 bases and J drops 1 base, and the junction holds 3 bases not matched to any gene.

Overall results and qualifications from the work: A TCR beta motif made up of fewer than 10 highly homologous amino acid variants appeared to be characteristic of blood from ankylosing spondylitis patients. The disease-linked clones showed a CD8+ phenotype and occurred at relatively low frequencies in peripheral blood. The disease-linked clones were reported as significantly enriched in matched synovial fluid samples from ankylosing spondylitis patients. Some TCR beta motif variants had previously been reported in synovial fluid and blood of reactive arthritis patients, which suggested common disease-initiation mechanisms.

This clonotype was recorded many times. Its antigen has not been determined. Per-nucleotide qualities are absent, and no much larger clonotype sits a single base away. This clonotype was obtained from a male donor with ankylosing spondylitis. The specimen sequenced was blood, either unsorted or a sorted T cell fraction (not recorded which). This receptor chain uses TRBV20-1 and TRBJ2-7; the junction holds 12 bases that match TRBD2. The nucleotide sequence is TGCAGTGCTCTCGGACTAGCGGGATCCTACGAGCAGTACTTC. Protein translation: CSALGLAGSYEQYF.